The 6 T cell receptor beta chains listed next were all sequenced from one sample in a study of Ad26.COV2.S vaccination and SARS-CoV-2 variants (dated by TCRdb to the early 2020s). What the treatment or condition label conveys for this sample: around 19 received Ad26.COV2.S at low or high dose, single or two shots; about 5 received placebo; per-sample allocation not given. For vaccine and placebo recipients, repertoires were sequenced using samples collected on day 63 after the first injection. Libraries came from the immunoSEQ multiplex PCR assay. This is the immuneACCESS table as TCRdb keeps it, with only in-frame sequences that have V and J called. A part of the clones is gone; compared with another copy, unresolved V genes explain less than half, and the rest is unexplained. This sample lists 510,000 or so clones; approximately 88% were detected once. Of the sample, 9.5% to 15% falls within the top ten clones.

This specimen was peripheral blood, taken in a trial of Ad26.COV2.S vaccine versus placebo. These TCRs come from a person between 18 and 59 years old who received the Ad26.COV2.S COVID-19 vaccine or a placebo.

V is TRBV11-2 and J is TRBJ2-7; perhaps TRBD1 as D (6 bases). CDR3 length: 15 amino acids. Trimming shortened V by 6 bases and J by 4 bases, and 19 bases separated the two germline ends. CDR1 and CDR2 (germline): SGHAT, FQNNGV. CDR3: CASSRLAGEKYEQYF. The CDR3 DNA is TGTGCCAGCAGTAGGCTGGCAGGGGAAAAGTACGAGCAGTACTTC.

The gene calls are TRBV15 and TRBJ2-7; TRBD1 agrees at 7 bases. In germline, CDR1 is LNHNV, CDR2 YYDKDF (reference sequence). This CDR3 comprises 16 residues. The V and J ends lost 3 bases and 3 bases, in that order; junction bases with no gene match: 11. Here the CDR3 reads CATSSRGQPGSYEQYF. CDR3 DNA sequence: TGTGCCACCAGCAGTCGGGGACAGCCAGGGAGCTACGAGCAGTACTTC.

The V and J genes are TRBV11-2 and TRBJ1-1, with D possibly matching TRBD1 (6 bases). CDR1 is SGHAT, CDR2 FQNNGV, per germline. The CDR3 loop spans 15 amino acids. V shed 5 bases and J shed 1 base, with 14 bases lying between them. The CDR3 coding sequence is TGTGCCAGCAGCAAGATACAGGGTGGGAACACTGAAGCTTTCTTT. The encoded protein is CASSKIQGGNTEAFF.

The chain employs TRBV4-1 and TRBJ1-6; 7 nucleotides agree with TRBD1. The V segment lost 4 bases and the J segment 6 bases; nucleotides outside the gene matches: 3. In germline, CDR1 is MGHRA, CDR2 YSYEKL. The CDR3 loop spans 14 amino acids. This CDR3 is CASSPRDSNSPLHF. The DNA of the CDR3 is TGCGCCAGCAGCCCCCGGGACAGTAATTCACCCCTCCACTTT.

The J gene is TRBJ2-1, the V gene TRBV4-3, with a tentative D call TRBD2 (6 bases). The germline CDR1 and CDR2 sequences are LGHNA and YSLEER. Trimming took off 0 bases at V and 15 bases at J, with 15 bases between the two ends. CDR3 size: 13 residues. CDR3 DNA sequence: TGCGCCAGCAGCCAAGAAGTGCGGGACCCGCGGTTCTTC. As protein: CASSQEVRDPRFF.

The chain links TRBV27 to TRBJ1-1; no clear D gene. CDR1 is MNHEY and CDR2 is SMNVEV in the germline V gene (reference sequence). V was clipped by 8 bases and J by 0 bases, with 19 bases between them. This CDR3 region has 16 residues. The chain's CDR3 is CASHFLKAGMNTEAFF. As DNA, the CDR3 is TGTGCCAGCCACTTTCTAAAGGCCGGGATGAACACTGAAGCTTTCTTT.